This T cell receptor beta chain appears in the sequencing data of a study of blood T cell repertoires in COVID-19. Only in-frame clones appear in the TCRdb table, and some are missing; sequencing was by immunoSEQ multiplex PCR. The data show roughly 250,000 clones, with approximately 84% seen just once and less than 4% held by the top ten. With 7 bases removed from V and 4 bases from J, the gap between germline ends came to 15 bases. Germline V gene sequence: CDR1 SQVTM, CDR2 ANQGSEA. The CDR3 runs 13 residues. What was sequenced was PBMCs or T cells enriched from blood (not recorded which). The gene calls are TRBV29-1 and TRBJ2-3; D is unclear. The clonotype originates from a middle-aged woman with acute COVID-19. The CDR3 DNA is TGCAGCGCTCTACTACAACGGGCAGATACGCAGTATTTT. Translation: CSALLQRADTQYF.